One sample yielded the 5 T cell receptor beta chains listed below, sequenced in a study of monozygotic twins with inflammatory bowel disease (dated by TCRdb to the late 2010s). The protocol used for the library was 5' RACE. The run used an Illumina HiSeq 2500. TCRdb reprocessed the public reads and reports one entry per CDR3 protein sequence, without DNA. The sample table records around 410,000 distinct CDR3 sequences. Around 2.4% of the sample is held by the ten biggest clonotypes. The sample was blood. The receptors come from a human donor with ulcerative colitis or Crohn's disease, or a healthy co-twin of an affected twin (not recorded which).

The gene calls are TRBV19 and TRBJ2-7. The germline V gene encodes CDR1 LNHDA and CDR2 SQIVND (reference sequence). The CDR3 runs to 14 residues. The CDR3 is CASSIFDGSYEQYF.

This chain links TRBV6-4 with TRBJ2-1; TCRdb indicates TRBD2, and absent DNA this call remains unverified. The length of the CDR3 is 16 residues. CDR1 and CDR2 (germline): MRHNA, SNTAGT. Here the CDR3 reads CASSVETSLGRNEQFF.

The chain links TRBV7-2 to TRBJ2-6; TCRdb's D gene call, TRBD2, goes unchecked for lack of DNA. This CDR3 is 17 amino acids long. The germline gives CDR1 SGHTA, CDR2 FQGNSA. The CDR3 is CASSLIVGGVGANVLTF.

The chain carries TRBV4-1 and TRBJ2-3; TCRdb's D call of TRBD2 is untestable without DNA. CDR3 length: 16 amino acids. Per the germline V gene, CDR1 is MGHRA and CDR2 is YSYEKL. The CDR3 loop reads CASSRFQREFTDTQYF.

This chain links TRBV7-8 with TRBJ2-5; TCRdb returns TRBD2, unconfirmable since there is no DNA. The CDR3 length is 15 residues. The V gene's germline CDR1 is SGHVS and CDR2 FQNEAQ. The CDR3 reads CASSPPGLEQETQYF.